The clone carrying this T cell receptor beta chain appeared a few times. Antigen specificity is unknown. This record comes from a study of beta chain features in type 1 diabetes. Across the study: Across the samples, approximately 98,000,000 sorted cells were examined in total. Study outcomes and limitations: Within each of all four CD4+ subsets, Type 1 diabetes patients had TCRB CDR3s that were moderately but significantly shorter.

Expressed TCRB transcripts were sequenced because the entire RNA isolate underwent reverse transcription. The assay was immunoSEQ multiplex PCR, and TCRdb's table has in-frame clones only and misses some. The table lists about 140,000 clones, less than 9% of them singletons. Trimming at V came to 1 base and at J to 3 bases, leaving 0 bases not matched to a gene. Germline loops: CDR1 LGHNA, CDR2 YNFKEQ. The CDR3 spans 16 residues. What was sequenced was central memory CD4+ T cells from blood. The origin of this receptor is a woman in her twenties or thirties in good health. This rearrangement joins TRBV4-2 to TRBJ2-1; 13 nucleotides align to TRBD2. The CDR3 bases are TGTGCCAGCAGCCAAGGGACTAGCGGGAGCTACAATGAGCAGTTCTTC. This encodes CASSQGTSGSYNEQFF.